The text below deals with one TCR beta chain. What this receptor recognizes is not known. The record has no base qualities; no much larger clone is one base away. Trimming removed 1 base from V and 9 bases from J, leaving 7 bases between the germline ends. From cysteine to phenylalanine, the CDR3 is 12 amino acids long. The DNA shown is the 36-base CDR3, in frame from base 1. From the germline V gene (reference sequence), CDR1 is SEHNR and CDR2 is FQNEAQ. The cohort consisted of fewer than 700 healthy bone marrow donors. At the time of sampling, every cohort member was nominally healthy, though immune exposures that went unrecorded were likely present. The donor tested CMV seropositive, placing the donor among the roughly 300 seropositive members of the cohort. A peripheral blood sample was collected from each donor, and TCR beta sequencing was performed on peripheral blood mononuclear cells. Genomic DNA was extracted from the blood cell samples with the Qiagen DNeasy Blood Extraction Kit.

This specimen comes from a study of cytomegalovirus exposure and HLA in healthy donors listed by TCRdb under 2017. Notes on the research overall: An earlier analysis of some 550 of the donors reported approximately 300 Gb of sequence data and 100 million to 130 million unique TCR beta sequences from approximately 180 million T cells. Approximately 330 gigabases of sequencing data and 75 million to 85 million unique TCR sequences made up an early release that covered several hundred HLA-typed donors. Of the 350 to 450 genotyped donors, 65% to 90% fell in the genetic ancestry cluster associated with self-reported Caucasian donors. The study aimed to test whether signatures of past pathogen exposure could be identified by cataloging public T cell receptors. The study used immunosequencing to profile the T cell repertoires of approximately 650 subjects and linked those repertoires to cytomegalovirus serostatus. Along with the roughly 700-subject first cohort, a separate validation cohort of around 120 different subjects was used. To predict cytomegalovirus infection status, the study combined high-throughput TCR immunosequencing, statistical association of individual TCRs with disease status, and machine learning. A later analysis re-examined previously published TCR beta repertoires from more than 650 donors and added high-resolution HLA genotyping to investigate patterns of TCR occurrence. In the later analysis, no new phenotypic data were used to find candidate immune exposures; instead, reliance was placed on TCR beta sequences and their occurrence across donors. An earlier analysis of about 600 of the donors used high-throughput TCR beta sequencing to judge whether each TCR beta V gene segment behaved as functional or pseudogenic. Alongside the repertoire data, information on donor age, sex, ethnicity and CMV serostatus was compiled. Genome-wide SNP genotypes for about 65% of the 666 donors were used in a later genetic analysis, which treated that subset as a discovery cohort. All discovery cohort repertoires had been generated on a single sequencing platform. HLA typing included class I and class II loci at four-digit resolution. The number of donors typed differed by locus, with 629-630 for A, B, C, DRB1 and DQB1, over 500 for DQA1, about 610 for DPA1, and approximately 470 for DPB1. Because of strong linkage in the cohort, roughly five DR-DQ haplotypes were treated as single units for association and clustering. Among about 400 genotyped donors of the cohort, an average of approximately 200,000 unique TCR beta nucleotide sequences was sequenced per donor, of which about 19% were non-productive. Broad study findings and their caveats: According to the authors, the approach could potentially be generalized to other disease states and immunological phenotypes. Because HLA typing was missing for some donors at each locus, association tests included only the typed subset. A few of the identified cytomegalovirus-associated TCR beta chains were confirmed in vitro to be specific for cytomegalovirus antigens. In a later analysis, several top co-occurrence clusters were reported to appear linked to parvovirus B19, influenza, CMV and Epstein-Barr virus. A later genetic analysis associated a missense DCLRE1C variant with V-gene and J-gene trimming of TCR beta chains, and an independent cohort replicated the association. In a later analysis, the rate of TCR association differed among HLA loci, with DRB1 alleles having the most associated TCRs and HLA-C alleles having the fewest. The study gave a list of over 150 TCR beta chains associated with cytomegalovirus. A group of highly shared sequence variants was considered likely to be a technical artifact of the sequencing pipeline. Some IMGT-functional V segments, including TRBV6-2 and TRBV6-3, could not be told apart with the 87-base-pair reads, so those segments were excluded. Specific HLA alleles were associated with over 15,000 TCR beta sequences at a false discovery rate of 0.05 in a later analysis. For the cohort, immune exposure information was limited to CMV serostatus. A later analysis found that HLA-associated TCR beta chains were more clonally expanded and had lower generation probabilities than equally common non-associated chains. According to a later analysis, most CMV-associated TCR beta chains appeared to be HLA-restricted, and the HLA associations seemed to be driven largely by CMV exposure. Linkage disequilibrium might explain the correlated functional status among segregating V segments, but an unknown experimental factor could not be ruled out. Compared with the roughly 670-donor mean, donors in an Asian-associated ancestry cluster had fewer N-insertions in productive TCRs, according to a later genetic analysis. The presence/absence analyses assumed that sequencing depth was roughly uniform across donors, and that assumption may not be true. Most TCR sequences were seen in very few donors, while some public TCRs were found in many individuals. Because counts were too low, seventeen rarely observed V segments, including chromosome 9 orphons, were excluded from the earlier analysis of a few hundred of the donors. The classifier was reported to diagnose cytomegalovirus status with high specificity and sensitivity in both the original and validation cohorts. A further reported finding was that TCR beta sequences accurately predicted the HLA-A and HLA-B alleles for most subjects in the first cohort. Only TCR beta chains were sequenced in this cohort, and the absence of alpha or paired-chain data limited detectable features. An earlier analysis of approximately 500 of the donors showed that most TCR beta V segments appeared in productive rearrangements either about 87% or about 30% of the time, which broadly matched IMGT annotations. Strong co-occurrence of HLA alleles, especially DR and DQ, made assigning TCR associations to individual alleles difficult.

The receptor library was made with the immunoSEQ multiplex PCR assay. For the multiplex PCR, a mixture combining 60 forward primers for TCR Vbeta segments and 13 reverse primers for TCR Jbeta segments was used. The CDR3 region of rearranged TCR beta genes was amplified from genomic DNA by a multiplex PCR assay. The amplified TCR beta libraries were sequenced on the Illumina HiSeq System as 87-base-pair reads. The study's own analysis went as follows. A later analysis counted about 80 million unique TCR beta chains across the 550 to 800 repertoires, and roughly 10 million of these chains were shared by at least two donors. Raw reads were error-corrected and collapsed into unique sequences with a nearest-neighbor algorithm that merged closely related sequences to remove PCR and sequencing errors. To assign V, D and J gene segments, CDR3 sequences were aligned to IMGT reference sequences. For a sequence to be retained, at least a six-nucleotide match to both a V gene segment and a J gene segment was required. Rearrangements were classified as productive when the CDR3 lacked stop codons and remained in frame with V and J, and all other rearrangements were classified as non-productive. CDR3 was defined by IMGT convention, running from the second conserved V-encoded cysteine to the conserved J-encoded phenylalanine. Sequences without an unambiguous match to a single V gene segment were excluded from the earlier analysis of 587 of the donors. An earlier analysis of several hundred of the donors classified V segments as functional when productive rearrangements were above 56.7% and as segregating when the standard deviation between donors was above 5%. To diagnose cytomegalovirus status from the catalog of TCR beta chain sequences, a statistical classification framework was built. V and J gene assignment, in a later analysis, came from comparing TCR nucleotide sequences with IMGT/GENE-DB human TR gene sequences. Using the TCRdist pipeline, a later analysis assigned CDR3 sequences along with most-parsimonious VDJ recombination scenarios. In a later analysis, each TCR beta chain was defined by its CDR3 amino acid sequence together with its V-gene family, and reads without a unique V-gene family were excluded. In a later analysis, 450 to 600 highly shared, low-generation-probability nucleotide sequences were removed to address suspected cross-contamination and a sequencing artifact. In a later analysis, a clonal expansion index for each public chain was calculated from normalized within-repertoire ranks of inferred template counts. Generation probabilities in a later analysis came from a VDJ recombination model fitted to out-of-frame rearrangements, and those results were checked against IGoR. In a later analysis, TCR-TCR, TCR-HLA and TCR-CMV co-occurrence was scored with hypergeometric tests, and a repertoire-size bias correction was applied to TCR pairs. A later analysis estimated false discovery rates by permuting HLA or CMV assignments 20 times. In a later analysis, co-occurring TCRs were grouped using DBSCAN, with TCRdist sequence similarity added in when clustering inside HLA-allele-positive subsets. Co-occurrence clustering excluded repertoires with fewer than 30,000 or more than 120,000 public chains, plus five with anomalous nucleotide sharing. TCRdb re-hosts the immuneACCESS table, in-frame sequences only. Its copies lack some clones; in the studies checked, an unresolved V gene accounts for under half of them, and the cause for the rest is not known. D and trimming come from the DNA, and the V and J calls and clone size come from that table. This sample is represented by over 200,000 clones; 82% of them were singletons. Roughly 6% of the sample is taken by the ten largest.

In this chain, TRBV7-9 is recombined with TRBJ2-1; the D segment cannot be called with confidence. The TCR comes from a man in his forties in good health and CMV-seropositive. The sample consisted of PBMCs. For the CDR3, the sequence is CASSLVNVEQFF. The DNA sequence is TGTGCCAGCAGCTTAGTTAATGTTGAGCAGTTCTTC.